Sequencing of this T cell receptor (beta chain) was carried out in a study of cytomegalovirus exposure and HLA in healthy donors. PCR amplification relied on 60 Vbeta primers (plus 13 Jbeta primers). The data were produced by immunoSEQ multiplex PCR, yet TCRdb's version contains in-frame clones alone and is incomplete. Its clone listing holds around 97,000 clones. General study points: The listing of roughly 160 TCR beta chains classed them as cytomegalovirus-associated.

A word on this clone: Its antigen is not identified.

The CDR3 runs 15 residues. Germline assignment: CDR1 SNHLY and CDR2 FYNNEI. The ends lost 6 bases at V and 0 bases at J; junction bases unmatched: 3. This sequence was found in a man in his forties in good health and CMV-seronegative. Sequencing was done on a sample of PBMCs. V is TRBV2 and J is TRBJ1-4, with 8 nucleotides matching TRBD1. The CDR3 loop reads CASREQGATNEKLFF. Written as DNA, the CDR3 is TGTGCCAGCAGAGAACAGGGGGCAACTAATGAAAAACTGTTTTTT.